Below are 27 T cell receptor beta chains sequenced from a single sample in a study of control samples from healthy donors and cancer patients. Some clones are missing from TCRdb's copy, which holds only in-frame ones; the method was immunoSEQ multiplex PCR. This table holds about 130,000 clones, 85% to 95% found once. The sequencing sample was made of PBMCs. The receptor source for this set is a man aged 50 or older with head and neck cancer.

The J gene is TRBJ2-7, the V gene TRBV10-3, with 7 bases matching TRBD2. Germline V lookup: CDR1 ENHRY, CDR2 SYGVKD. J lost 2 bases, V lost 9 bases, and 10 bases had no gene match. There are 14 residues in the CDR3. CDR3 DNA: TGTGCCATTGGAGACGGGGAGGGAGCCTACGAGCAGTACTTC. Amino acid sequence: CAIGDGEGAYEQYF.

J is TRBJ2-5 and V is TRBV5-4, with D unresolved. The CDR3 contains 12 residues. Trimming stripped 2 bases from V and 0 bases from J, with 2 bases between. Per the germline V gene, CDR1 is SGHNT and CDR2 is YYREEE (reference sequence). Here the CDR3 reads CASSFYQETQYF. The DNA for the CDR3 is TGTGCCAGCAGCTTTTACCAAGAGACCCAGTACTTC. Full variable domain (remainder filled in from reference TRBV5-4 and TRBJ2-5): ETGVTQSPTHLIKTRGQQVTLRCSSQSGHNTVSWYQQALGQGPQFIFQYYREEENGRGNFPPRFSGLQFPNYSSELNVNALELDDSALYLCASSFYQETQYFGPGTRLLVL.

This clone came up once. The V and J genes are TRBV10-1 and TRBJ2-1; TRBD2 matches at 9 bases. Germline V CDR1 and CDR2: WNHNN, SYGVQD (reference sequence). The CDR3 length is 16 residues. V lost 7 bases to trimming and J lost 9 bases; unmatched junction nucleotides: 16. The CDR3 protein is CASNVPGLASFGEQFF. The CDR3 region has the DNA TGCGCCAGCAACGTACCGGGACTAGCCTCGTTTGGTGAGCAGTTCTTC.

The chain joins TRBV3-1 (or the pseudogene TRBV3-2) to TRBJ2-2; D gene unclear. V lost 8 bases, J lost 6 bases, and 19 bases lay in between. CDR1 is LGHDT and CDR2 is YNNKEL in the germline V gene (reference sequence). The CDR3 is 15 amino acids. For the CDR3, the DNA is TGTGCCAGCGAGGAGACCGCGAGTCTCCCCGGGGAGCTGTTTTTT. Its translation is CASEETASLPGELFF.

The chain uses TRBV6-6 and TRBJ2-7; unclear D gene. V was clipped by 2 bases and J by 2 bases, with 7 bases between them. Germline CDR1 is MNHNY and CDR2 is SVGAGI (reference sequence). CDR3 length: 13 residues. The CDR3 coding sequence is TGTGCCAGCAGTTACGTGGCCGCCTACGAGCAGTACTTC. It specifies CASSYVAAYEQYF.

The J gene is TRBJ1-2, the V gene TRBV19; D unclear. The length of the CDR3 is 14 residues. Germline assignment: CDR1 LNHDA and CDR2 SQIVND (reference sequence). V lost 4 bases to trimming and J lost 0 bases, with 9 bases between them. The CDR3 region has the DNA TGTGCCAGTAGTAGAGGACCCGCTAACTATGGCTACACCTTC. It translates to CASSRGPANYGYTF.

V and J are TRBV5-5 and TRBJ1-6; TRBD1 matches at 7 bases. Germline V CDR1 and CDR2: SGHKS, YYEKEE (reference sequence). The CDR3 spans 14 residues. V was pared by 0 bases and J by 10 bases, with 4 bases of the junction left unmatched. This chain's CDR3 is CASSLGQGVSPLHF. CDR3 nucleotides: TGTGCCAGCAGCTTGGGCCAGGGGGTATCACCCCTCCACTTT.

This chain links TRBV11-2 with TRBJ2-3; D may be TRBD1 (5 bases). CDR3 length: 14 residues. The germline gives CDR1 SGHAT, CDR2 FQNNGV. Trimming left V 1 base short and J 4 bases short, with 9 bases between. This CDR3 reads CASSLVRGPDTQYF. CDR3 nucleotide sequence: TGTGCCAGCAGCTTAGTAAGGGGCCCAGATACGCAGTATTTT.

The CDR3 is CASSRQGGLFF. The CDR3 DNA sequence: TGTGCCAGCAGTCGACAGGGGGGACTGTTTTTT. The rearrangement uses TRBV6-6 and TRBJ1-4, with 9 bases matching TRBD1. The CDR3 length is 11 residues. Germline values: CDR1 MNHNY, CDR2 SVGAGI (reference sequence). Trimming cost V 5 bases and J 13 bases; bases outside gene matches: 2.

The gene calls are TRBV29-1 and TRBJ2-3; unclear D gene. The V end lost 4 bases, the J end lost 6 bases, and 11 bases lay between the germline ends. Looked up from germline, CDR1 is SQVTM and CDR2 is ANQGSEA. The CDR3 extends over 12 amino acids. The CDR3, as DNA: TGCAGCGTTGGCCAGGCCATGGATACGCAGTATTTT. This gives the protein CSVGQAMDTQYF.

This chain connects TRBV28 to TRBJ2-7, with 8 nucleotides matching TRBD1. With 7 bases clipped from V and 6 bases from J, the junction kept 14 bases outside the gene matches. The CDR3 runs to 15 residues. Germline V gene data show CDR1 as MDHEN and CDR2 as SYDVKM. CDR3 residues: CASTQRQGLRGEQYF. The CDR3 nucleotides read TGTGCCAGCACTCAAAGACAGGGGCTACGTGGCGAGCAGTACTTC.

The gene calls are TRBV2 and TRBJ1-2; 8 bases agree with TRBD1. Germline values: CDR1 SNHLY, CDR2 FYNNEI. This CDR3 contains 16 residues. V shed 1 base and J 8 bases; nucleotides not matched to a gene: 12. This CDR3 is CASSEVGPDRGRGYTF. The CDR3 region has the DNA TGTGCCAGCAGTGAAGTGGGGCCTGACAGGGGCCGCGGCTACACCTTC. Variable domain in full (rest from reference TRBV2 and TRBJ1-2): EPEVTQTPSHQVTQMGQEVILRCVPISNHLYFYWYRQILGQKVEFLVSFYNNEISEKSEIFDDQFSVERPDGSNFTLKIRSTKLEDSAMYFCASSEVGPDRGRGYTFGSGTRLTVV.

This chain connects TRBV6-5 to TRBJ1-5; 7 nucleotides match TRBD1. Germline CDR1 reads MNHEY; CDR2 reads SVGAGI. This CDR3 comprises 13 residues. The V segment lost 10 bases and the J segment 3 bases; nucleotides outside the gene matches: 6. CDR3 nucleotide sequence: TGTGCCATTACAGGGGTAGTCAATCAGCCCCAGCATTTT. This codes for CAITGVVNQPQHF.

The CDR3 region has the DNA TGTGCCAGCAGCAAAGCAGGGAGGGATTCGAACACCGGGGAGCTGTTTTTT. Its protein is CASSKAGRDSNTGELFF. The rearrangement uses TRBV21-1 and TRBJ2-2; the table gives TRBD2 as D, unverified against the DNA. TRBV21-1 is described as a pseudogene. CDR3 length equals 17 residues.

The chain combines TRBV9 with TRBJ1-3; TRBD1 agrees at 9 bases. The CDR3 extends over 21 amino acids. Germline CDR1 and CDR2: SGDLS and YYNGEE. The J segment lost 0 bases and the V segment lost 0 bases, leaving 16 bases of the junction unmatched. This CDR3 is CASSVAPGTGRSGGSGNTIYF. The CDR3 DNA reads as TGTGCCAGCAGCGTAGCCCCCGGGACAGGGAGGTCCGGCGGCTCTGGAAACACCATATATTTT.

This clone was picked up one time. The genes are TRBV30 and TRBJ2-6; unclear D gene. The CDR3 has 19 amino acids. Between the trimmed V and J ends, which lost 4 bases and 3 bases, there was a span of 25 bases. The germline gives CDR1 GTSNPN, CDR2 SVGIG (reference sequence). CDR3 sequence reads: CAWTRMQAIAVVGANVLTF. Written as DNA, the CDR3 is TGTGCCTGGACCCGTATGCAGGCGATAGCTGTCGTTGGGGCCAACGTCCTGACTTTC.

The chain employs TRBV6-1 and TRBJ2-7; D may be TRBD2 (6 bases). Germline lookup yields CDR1 MNHNS and CDR2 SASEGT. V dropped 1 base and J dropped 5 bases, with 15 bases sitting between them. The CDR3 sequence is 15 residues long. CDR3 loop: CASSEDRGLWDEQYF. Written as DNA, the CDR3 is TGTGCCAGCAGTGAAGACCGGGGGTTATGGGACGAGCAGTACTTC.

The V call is TRBV6-5, the J call TRBJ1-1; 11 bases map to TRBD1. V dropped 7 bases and J dropped 10; count of bases not matched to a gene: 5. The CDR3 extends over 12 amino acids. CDR1 is MNHEY, CDR2 SVGAGI, per germline. The CDR3 DNA is TGTGCCAGCACCATGGACAGGGGGCGAGCTTTCTTT. Residues: CASTMDRGRAFF.

The chain recombines TRBV6-6 with TRBJ1-1, with a possible D match to TRBD1 (6 bases). Germline CDR1 and CDR2: MNHNY and SVGAGI (reference sequence). The CDR3 runs 15 residues. The V and J ends lost 6 bases and 4 bases respectively, with 18 bases between them. The CDR3 is CASRPQQGGGTEAFF. The CDR3 DNA reads as TGTGCCAGCAGGCCCCAACAGGGAGGAGGCACTGAAGCTTTCTTT.

The V call is TRBV7-7, the J call TRBJ2-3; D gene uncertain. V was trimmed by 3 bases and J by 1 base, leaving 11 bases between them. The CDR3 length is 15 residues. Germline loops: CDR1 SSHAT, CDR2 FNYEAQ (reference sequence). Written as DNA, the CDR3 is TGTGCCAGCAGCTTGGGTAGTGCTGGCACAGATACGCAGTATTTT. It translates to CASSLGSAGTDTQYF. Full variable domain (missing parts from reference TRBV7-7 and TRBJ2-3): GAGVSQSPRYKVTKRGQDVTLRCDPISSHATLYWYQQALGQGPEFLTYFNYEAQPDKSGLPSDRFSAERPEGSISTLTIQRTEQRDSAMYRCASSLGSAGTDTQYFGPGTRLTVL.

The chain combines TRBV5-1 with TRBJ2-3; 10 bases are shared with TRBD1. With V trimmed by 0 bases and J by 4 bases, 5 bases remained unmatched. The CDR3 contains 16 residues. CDR1 and CDR2 from the germline V gene are SGHRS and YFSETQ. CDR3 protein: CASSLGDRGKADTQYF. The CDR3, as DNA: TGCGCCAGCAGCTTGGGGGACAGGGGAAAGGCAGATACGCAGTATTTT.

This chain connects TRBV7-3 to TRBJ2-1; D not resolved. Germline-derived CDR1 and CDR2 are SGHTA and FQGTGA. The V end lost 5 bases, the J end lost 8 bases, and 16 bases lay between the germline ends. The CDR3 is 14 amino acids. CDR3 sequence reads: CASSLQTKGHEQFF. The CDR3 DNA sequence: TGTGCCAGCAGCCTCCAGACGAAGGGCCATGAGCAGTTCTTC.

The gene calls are TRBV6-2 or TRBV6-3 and TRBJ1-5; possibly TRBD1 for D (5 bases). V was clipped by 6 bases and J by 6 bases, with 12 bases between them. Germline loops: CDR1 MNHEY, CDR2 SVGEGT. The CDR3 totals 13 residues. The DNA for the CDR3 is TGTGCCAGCAGCCGGGACGATATTCAGCCCCAGCATTTT. This gives the protein CASSRDDIQPQHF.

This chain links TRBV15 with TRBJ2-1; TRBD1 matches at 10 bases. The CDR3 is 16 residues long. Germline lookup yields CDR1 LNHNV and CDR2 YYDKDF (reference sequence). Germline trimming cut 3 bases from V and 7 bases from J; bases unmatched to any gene: 9. CDR3 DNA: TGTGCCACCAGCAGGCACGGGACAGGGGATAGGAATGAGCAGTTCTTC. Translated, it gives CATSRHGTGDRNEQFF. The full variable domain, its missing parts supplied by reference TRBV15 and TRBJ2-1, is DAMVIQNPRYQVTQFGKPVTLSCSQTLNHNVMYWYQQKSSQAPKLLFHYYDKDFNNEADTPDNFQSRRPNTSFCFLDIRSPGLGDTAMYLCATSRHGTGDRNEQFFGPGTRLTVL.

The V and J genes are TRBV24-1 and TRBJ2-7, with 9 bases aligning to TRBD1. The CDR3 covers 15 residues. V gave up 4 bases and J gave up 6 bases; unmatched junction bases: 9. CDR1 KGHDR and CDR2 SFDVKD come from the germline V gene. The CDR3 loop reads CATSDTGTGSGEQYF. CDR3 bases: TGTGCCACCAGTGACACCGGGACAGGGAGTGGCGAGCAGTACTTC.

The rearrangement links TRBV24-1 to TRBJ1-4; TRBD1 agrees at 11 bases. J gave up 8 bases and V 5 bases, and 9 bases lay outside the gene matches. This CDR3 region has 16 residues. The germline V gene has CDR1 KGHDR and CDR2 SFDVKD. CDR3 protein: CATSAGTGGMYEKLFF. DNA for the CDR3: TGTGCCACCAGTGCGGGGACAGGGGGTATGTACGAAAAACTGTTTTTT.

This rearrangement joins TRBV5-6 to TRBJ2-1, with 8 bases matching TRBD1. Germline lookup yields CDR1 SGHDT and CDR2 YYEEEE. The J segment lost 5 bases and the V segment lost 4 bases, leaving 5 bases of the junction unmatched. This CDR3 spans 14 amino acids. The CDR3 coding sequence is TGTGCCAGCAGCCCCGGACAGGGTGACAATGAGCAGTTCTTC. Translating it yields CASSPGQGDNEQFF.